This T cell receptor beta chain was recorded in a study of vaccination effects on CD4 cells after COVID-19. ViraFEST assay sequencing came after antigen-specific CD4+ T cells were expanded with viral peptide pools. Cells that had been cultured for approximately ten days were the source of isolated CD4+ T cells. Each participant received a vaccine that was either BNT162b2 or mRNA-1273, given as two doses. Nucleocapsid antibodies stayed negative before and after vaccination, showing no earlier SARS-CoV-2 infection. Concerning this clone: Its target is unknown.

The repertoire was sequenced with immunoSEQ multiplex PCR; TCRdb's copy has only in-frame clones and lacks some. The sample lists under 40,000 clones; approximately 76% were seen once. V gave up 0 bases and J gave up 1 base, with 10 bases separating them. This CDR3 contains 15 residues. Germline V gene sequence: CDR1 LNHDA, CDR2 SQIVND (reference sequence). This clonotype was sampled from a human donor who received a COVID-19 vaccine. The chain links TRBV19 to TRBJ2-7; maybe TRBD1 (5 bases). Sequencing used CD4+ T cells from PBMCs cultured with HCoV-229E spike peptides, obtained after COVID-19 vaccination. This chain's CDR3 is CASSIDHAGSYEQYF. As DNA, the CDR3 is TGTGCCAGTAGTATAGATCACGCAGGGTCCTACGAGCAGTACTTC.